One sample yielded the 4 T cell receptor beta chains listed below, sequenced in a study of cytomegalovirus exposure and HLA in healthy donors. The PCR employed 60 Vbeta primers together with 13 Jbeta primers. Sequenced by immunoSEQ multiplex PCR; TCRdb stores in-frame clones only, minus some. The table lists 45,000 to 55,000 clones, around three fifths of them singletons, with about 11% in the top ten. The specimen was PBMCs. These receptor sequences come from a human donor in good health.

The CDR3 DNA follows: TGTGCCAGCAGTGTTGGTCAGGGTGGCACTGAAGCTTTCTTT. Translated, it gives CASSVGQGGTEAFF. This sequence joins TRBV2 and TRBJ1-1, with TRBD1 as a possible D gene (5 bases). V was clipped by 4 bases and J by 4 bases, with 13 bases between them. The CDR3 length is 14 residues. CDR1 and CDR2 from the germline V gene are SNHLY and FYNNEI.

This chain joins TRBV5-1 and TRBJ2-3, with D possibly TRBD1 on 5 matching bases. The V end was cut by 4 bases, the J end by 5 bases, with 20 bases between. CDR3 length: 16 amino acids. Germline V gives CDR1 SGHRS, CDR2 YFSETQ. CDR3 sequence: CASSNKDANQGDTQYF. The DNA of the CDR3 is TGCGCCAGCAGCAACAAGGACGCTAACCAGGGAGATACGCAGTATTTT.

In its sample, this clone was seen a few times. V is TRBV12-1 and J is TRBJ2-2; the D call of TRBD1 is as the table states it, not checked on the DNA. TRBV12-1 is deemed a pseudogene. The CDR3 extends over 14 amino acids. This CDR3 reads CASSWAGNTGELFF. The DNA of the CDR3 is TGTGCCAGCAGCTGGGCTGGGAACACCGGGGAGCTGTTTTTT.

This clone was observed a single time. J is TRBJ1-4 and V is TRBV9, with D possibly matching TRBD1 (6 bases). The CDR3 has 13 amino acids. V lost 3 bases to trimming and J lost 8 bases, with 11 bases between them. Per germline, CDR1 SGDLS and CDR2 YYNGEE. The CDR3 DNA reads as TGTGCCAGCAGCGCGAGCAGGGGCGAAAAACTGTTTTTT. This translates into CASSASRGEKLFF.